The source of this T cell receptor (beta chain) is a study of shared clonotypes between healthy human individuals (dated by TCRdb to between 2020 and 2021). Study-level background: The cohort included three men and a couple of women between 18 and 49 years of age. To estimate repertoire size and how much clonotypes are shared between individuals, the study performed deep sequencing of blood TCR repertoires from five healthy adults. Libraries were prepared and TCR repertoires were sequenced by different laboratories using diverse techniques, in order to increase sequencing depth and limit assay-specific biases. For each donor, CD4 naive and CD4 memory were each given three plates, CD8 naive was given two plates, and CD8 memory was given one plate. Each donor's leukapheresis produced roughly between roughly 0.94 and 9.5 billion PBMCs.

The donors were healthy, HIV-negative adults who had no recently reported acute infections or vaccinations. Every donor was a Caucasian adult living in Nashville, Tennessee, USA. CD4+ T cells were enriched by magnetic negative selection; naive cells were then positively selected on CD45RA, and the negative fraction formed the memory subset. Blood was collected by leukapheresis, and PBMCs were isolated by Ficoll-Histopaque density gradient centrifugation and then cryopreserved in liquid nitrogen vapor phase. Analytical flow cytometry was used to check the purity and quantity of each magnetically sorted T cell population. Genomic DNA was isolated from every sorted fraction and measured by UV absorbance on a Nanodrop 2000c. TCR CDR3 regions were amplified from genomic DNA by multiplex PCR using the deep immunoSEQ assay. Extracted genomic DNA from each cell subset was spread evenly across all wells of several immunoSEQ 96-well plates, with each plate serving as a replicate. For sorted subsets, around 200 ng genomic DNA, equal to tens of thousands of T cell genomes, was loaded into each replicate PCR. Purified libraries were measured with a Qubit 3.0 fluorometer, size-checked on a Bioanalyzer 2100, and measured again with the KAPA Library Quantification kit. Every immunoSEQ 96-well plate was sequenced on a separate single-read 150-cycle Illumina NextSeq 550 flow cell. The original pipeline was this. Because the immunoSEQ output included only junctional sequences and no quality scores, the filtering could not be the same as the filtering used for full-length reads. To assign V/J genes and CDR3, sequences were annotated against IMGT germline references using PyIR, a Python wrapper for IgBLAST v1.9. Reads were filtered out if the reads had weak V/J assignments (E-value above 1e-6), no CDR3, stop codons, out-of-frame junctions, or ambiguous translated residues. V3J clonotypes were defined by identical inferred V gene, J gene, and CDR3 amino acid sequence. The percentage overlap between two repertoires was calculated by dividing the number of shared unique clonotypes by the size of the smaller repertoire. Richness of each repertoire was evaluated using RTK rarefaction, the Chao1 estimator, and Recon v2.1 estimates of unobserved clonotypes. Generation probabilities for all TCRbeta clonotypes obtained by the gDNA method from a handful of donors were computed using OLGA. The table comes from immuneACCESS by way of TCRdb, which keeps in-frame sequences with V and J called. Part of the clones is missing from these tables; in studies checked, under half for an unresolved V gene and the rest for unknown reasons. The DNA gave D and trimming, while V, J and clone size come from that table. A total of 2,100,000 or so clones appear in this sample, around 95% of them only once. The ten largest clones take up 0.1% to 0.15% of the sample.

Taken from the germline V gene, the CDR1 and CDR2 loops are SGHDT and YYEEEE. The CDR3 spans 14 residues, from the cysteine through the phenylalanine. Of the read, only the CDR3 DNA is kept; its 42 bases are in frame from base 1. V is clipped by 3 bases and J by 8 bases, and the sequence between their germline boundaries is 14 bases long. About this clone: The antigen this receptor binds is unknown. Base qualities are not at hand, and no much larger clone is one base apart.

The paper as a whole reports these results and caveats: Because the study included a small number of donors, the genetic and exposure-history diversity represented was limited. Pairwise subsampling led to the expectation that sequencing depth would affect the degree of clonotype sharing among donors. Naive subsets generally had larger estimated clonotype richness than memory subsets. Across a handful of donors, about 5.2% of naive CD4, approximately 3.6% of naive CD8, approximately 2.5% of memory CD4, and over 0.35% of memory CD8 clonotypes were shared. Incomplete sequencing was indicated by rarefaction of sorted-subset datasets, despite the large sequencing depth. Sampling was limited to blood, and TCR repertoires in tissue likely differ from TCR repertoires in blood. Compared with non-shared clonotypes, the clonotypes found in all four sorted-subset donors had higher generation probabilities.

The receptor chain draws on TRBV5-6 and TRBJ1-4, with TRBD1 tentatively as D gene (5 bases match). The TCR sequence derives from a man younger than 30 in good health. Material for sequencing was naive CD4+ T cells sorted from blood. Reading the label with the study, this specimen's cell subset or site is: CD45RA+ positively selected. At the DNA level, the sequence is TGTGCCAGCAGCTCCGGCAGGGAAAACGAAAAACTGTTTTTT. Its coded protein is CASSSGRENEKLFF.